Below, one T cell receptor beta chain is given with its context. There are a few counts of this clone. What this receptor recognizes is not known. One base away there is no much larger clone; base qualities are not given. CDR1 and CDR2 are drawn from the germline V gene: MGHDK, SYGVNS. Compared with germline, V lacks 3 bases and J lacks 4 bases; bases without a gene match: 2. The CDR3, cysteine through phenylalanine, is 13 amino acids long. This entry keeps only the CDR3 DNA: 39 bases, framed from base 1. Library preparation employed the immunoSEQ multiplex PCR assay. TCRdb's version of the immuneACCESS table is confined to in-frame rearrangements and falls short of the full clone set. An unresolved V gene accounts for under half of the shortfall where checked; the remainder is of unknown origin. The sample table holds 700,000 or so clones, of which 75% to 90% were seen once. Together, the top ten hold around 0.0094% of the sample.

The data originate from a study of shared T cell receptors in the human thymus (dated by TCRdb to about 2021). About the full investigation: The study investigated the way shared, self-reactive T-cell receptor alpha chains are produced in the human thymus.

These same records also appear under a second study, on human thymus T cells. Per the second study: Immunologically healthy infants undergoing open corrective cardiac surgery for congenital heart defects in Finland were used as donors. The thymus tissue came from surgical resects taken out during corrective cardiac surgery. V and J gene segment usage appeared biased in both thymic and peripheral blood repertoires. Highly overlapping thymic TCR repertoires among unrelated individuals were reported in the related research. The study used eight infant thymus samples plus four related peripheral blood samples to characterize TCR alpha and beta repertoires. Donor ages ranged from roughly 7 to 250 days, and the cohort comprised about six male and a couple of female infants. After being mechanically released from the tissue, thymocytes were kept at -70 degrees C in pellets of roughly 9.5-31 million cells. A QIAsymphony instrument was used to extract genomic DNA from frozen cell pellets. Using the immunoSEQ multiplex PCR assay, the TCRB and TCRAD loci were amplified from a standardized quantity of quality-controlled genomic DNA. The V(D)J region was spanned by amplicons of a length sufficient to cover the CDR3 and to identify V and J genes. The commercial immunoSEQ service was used to sequence amplicons on an Illumina platform. Primer bias and sequencing errors were corrected using previously described methods, and TCRAD and TCRB definitions followed the IMGT database. Analysis of the repertoires was done with immunoSEQ Analyzer 3.0 and VDJTools and included basic statistics, V/J segment usage, diversity estimates, rarefaction and pairwise overlap. Diversity was estimated using the Chao1, ChaoE, Efron-Thisted, Shannon and inverse Simpson indices, and was also estimated on datasets down-sampled to the size of the smallest sample. For repertoire overlap, CDR3 nucleotide sequence, V gene and J gene had to match strictly, and clustering was done by Jaccard-based multidimensional scaling. Thymus samples yielded on average roughly 810,000 unique TCRB clonotypes, compared with about 80,000 from blood samples.

Sample: thymocytes. This sequence uses TRBV25-1 and TRBJ1-2, with 7 middle bases fitting TRBD1. The TCR comes from a girl less than two years old with a congenital heart defect. Donor details come from another sample of the same person, matched by shared clones. The nucleotide sequence is TGTGCCAGCAGTGATGGGACAGCCTATGGCTACACCTTC. Translation gives CASSDGTAYGYTF.